This T cell receptor beta chain stems from a study of blood T cell repertoires in COVID-19. Study overall: Material from acute and convalescent COVID-19 was sourced from the United States, Italy and Spain. The cDNA or gDNA used as material had been derived from T cells, B-cell-depleted T cells, or PBMCs.

In the source study's methods: Amplification with reference gene primers provided the estimates of nucleated cell counts. Sequencing used immunoSEQ multiplex PCR; TCRdb keeps in-frame clones, though not all of them. From that table come the V and J calls and clone size; the DNA was used to work out D and trimming. The table has tens of thousands of clones, around 90% seen once. The CDR3 runs to 19 residues. Germline trimming cut 4 bases from V and 10 bases from J; bases unmatched to any gene: 22. The germline V gene encodes CDR1 SGHNT and CDR2 YYREEE (reference sequence). The chain combines TRBV5-4 with TRBJ1-6; TRBD1 matches 8 bases. Sequencing was carried out using peripheral blood. The clonotype comes from a man in his sixties with active COVID-19. CDR3 sequence: CASSKGPRGPGRSGSPLHF. CDR3 DNA sequence: TGTGCCAGCAGCAAAGGGCCCAGGGGGCCGGGCAGATCAGGCTCACCCCTCCACTTT.